This T cell receptor (beta chain) was sequenced for a study of CXCR3-negative and CXCR3-positive naive CD8 T cells. The study's findings and limits: Upon cryopreservation, CXCR3 expression partially decreased, and most assays used fresh PBMCs.

CDR1 and CDR2 from the germline V gene are SQVTM and ANQGSEA. The length of the CDR3 is 12 residues. A note on this clonotype: Its antigen remains unidentified.

Preparation of TRB cDNA libraries relied on 5' RACE carrying UMI labels. TCRdb reprocessed the 5' RACE reads and stores each CDR3 protein as one record, lacking DNA. Recorded for this sample: tens of thousands of distinct CDR3 sequences. The sequenced sample was naive CXCR3- CD8+ T cells from blood. Subset indicated: CD45RO-CCR7+CD27+CD95- naive CD8+ T cells lacking CXCR3 (TNR3-). This sequence originates from a human donor in good health. Some clones in this sample may be carry-over from other donors' samples. J is TRBJ1-1 and V is TRBV29-1. CDR3: CSVEVWDTEAFF.